This T cell receptor beta chain is drawn from a study of radiation and T cells in renal cell carcinoma. Study-level information: Nephrectomy followed 15 Gy stereotactic body radiation by 4 weeks. Findings and caveats of the study: From baseline, blood top tumor clonotypes peaked at 2 weeks post-radiation.

The length of the CDR3 is 12 residues. From germline, CDR1 is SGDLS and CDR2 YYNGEE. With 0 bases removed from V and 1 base from J, the gap between germline ends came to 0 bases. This clone was recorded once. Its antigen is still unknown. The sample has other DNA sequences that encode this CDR3 too. The table came from immunoSEQ multiplex PCR; TCRdb's copy has only in-frame clones and leaves some out. Of fewer than 150,000 clones in the sample, more than 75% were seen once. Time point: blood 2 weeks post-SBRT. Treatment: 15 Gy SBRT to primary tumor, nephrectomy 4 weeks later. V and J are TRBV9 and TRBJ2-3; unclear D gene. The source material was blood, sampled from a patient whose treatment included radiotherapy and nephrectomy. This TCR was sampled from a woman in her 70s with renal cell carcinoma. The CDR3 DNA is TGTGCCAGCAGCGTAGGCACAGATACGCAGTATTTT. The encoded protein is CASSVGTDTQYF.